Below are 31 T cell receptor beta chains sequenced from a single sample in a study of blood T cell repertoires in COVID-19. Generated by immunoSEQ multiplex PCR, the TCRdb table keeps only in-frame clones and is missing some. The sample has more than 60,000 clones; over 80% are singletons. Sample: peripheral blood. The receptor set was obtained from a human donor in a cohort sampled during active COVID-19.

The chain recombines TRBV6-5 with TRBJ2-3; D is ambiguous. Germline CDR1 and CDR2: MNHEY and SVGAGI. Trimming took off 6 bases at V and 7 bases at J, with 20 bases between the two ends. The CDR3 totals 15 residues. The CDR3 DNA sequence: TGTGCCAGCAGGCCACTTGCCCCCGGTTCCTATACGCAGTATTTT. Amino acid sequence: CASRPLAPGSYTQYF.

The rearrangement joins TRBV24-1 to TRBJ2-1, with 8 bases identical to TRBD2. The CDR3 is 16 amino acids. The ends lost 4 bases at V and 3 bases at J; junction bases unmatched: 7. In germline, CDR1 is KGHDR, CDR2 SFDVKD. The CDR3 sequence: CATSEFSGGGYNEQFF. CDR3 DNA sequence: TGTGCCACCAGTGAGTTTTCGGGAGGGGGCTACAATGAGCAGTTCTTC.

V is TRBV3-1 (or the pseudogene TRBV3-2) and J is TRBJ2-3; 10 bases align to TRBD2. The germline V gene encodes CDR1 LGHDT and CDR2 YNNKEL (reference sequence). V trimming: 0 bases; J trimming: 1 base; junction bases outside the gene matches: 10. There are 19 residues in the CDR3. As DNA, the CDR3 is TGTGCCAGCAGCCAAGATAGGGCTAGCGGGGGTCCTCGCACAGATACGCAGTATTTT. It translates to CASSQDRASGGPRTDTQYF.

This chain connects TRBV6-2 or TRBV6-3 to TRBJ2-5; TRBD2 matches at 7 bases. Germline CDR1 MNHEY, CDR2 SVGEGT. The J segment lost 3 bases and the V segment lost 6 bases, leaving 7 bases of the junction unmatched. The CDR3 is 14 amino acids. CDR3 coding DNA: TGTGCCAGCAGCCCCCGGGACTACAAAGAGACCCAGTACTTC. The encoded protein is CASSPRDYKETQYF.

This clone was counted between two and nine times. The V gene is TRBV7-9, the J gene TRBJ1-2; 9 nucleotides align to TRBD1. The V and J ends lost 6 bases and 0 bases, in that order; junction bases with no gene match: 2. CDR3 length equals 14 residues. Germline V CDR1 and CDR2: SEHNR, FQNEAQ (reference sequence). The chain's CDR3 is CASRRTGANYGYTF. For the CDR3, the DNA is TGTGCCAGCAGACGGACAGGGGCTAACTATGGCTACACCTTC.

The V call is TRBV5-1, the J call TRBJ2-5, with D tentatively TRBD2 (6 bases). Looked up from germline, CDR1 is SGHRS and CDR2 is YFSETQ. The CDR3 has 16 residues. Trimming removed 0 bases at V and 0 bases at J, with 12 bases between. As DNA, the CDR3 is TGCGCCAGCAGCTTGGATGCGGGGAGATACCAAGAGACCCAGTACTTC. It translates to CASSLDAGRYQETQYF.

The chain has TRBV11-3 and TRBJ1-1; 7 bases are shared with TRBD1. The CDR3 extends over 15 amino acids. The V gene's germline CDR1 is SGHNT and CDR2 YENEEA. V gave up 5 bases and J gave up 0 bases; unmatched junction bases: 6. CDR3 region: CASSARQGMNTEAFF. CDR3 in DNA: TGTGCCAGCAGCGCTCGACAGGGAATGAACACTGAAGCTTTCTTT.

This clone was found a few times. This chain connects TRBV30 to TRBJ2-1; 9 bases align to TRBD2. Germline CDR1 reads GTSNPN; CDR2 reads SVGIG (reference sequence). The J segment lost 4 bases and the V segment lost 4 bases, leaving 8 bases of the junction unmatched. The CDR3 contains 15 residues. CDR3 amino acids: CAWTTRAGGYNEQFF. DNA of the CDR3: TGTGCCTGGACTACGAGAGCGGGGGGTTACAATGAGCAGTTCTTC.

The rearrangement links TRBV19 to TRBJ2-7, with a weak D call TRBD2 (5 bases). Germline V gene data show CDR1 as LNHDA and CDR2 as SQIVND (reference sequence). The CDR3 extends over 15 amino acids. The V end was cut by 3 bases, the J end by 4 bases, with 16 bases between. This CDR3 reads CASSIGLHLIYEQYF. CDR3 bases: TGTGCCAGTAGTATCGGACTCCACCTAATTTACGAGCAGTACTTC.

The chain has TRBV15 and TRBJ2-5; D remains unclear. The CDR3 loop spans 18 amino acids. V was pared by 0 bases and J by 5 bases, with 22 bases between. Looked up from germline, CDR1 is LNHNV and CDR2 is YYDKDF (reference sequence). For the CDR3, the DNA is TGTGCCACCAGCAGAGAGACGCCCCGAGGAGTCTATAGGGAGACCCAGTACTTC. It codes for CATSRETPRGVYRETQYF.

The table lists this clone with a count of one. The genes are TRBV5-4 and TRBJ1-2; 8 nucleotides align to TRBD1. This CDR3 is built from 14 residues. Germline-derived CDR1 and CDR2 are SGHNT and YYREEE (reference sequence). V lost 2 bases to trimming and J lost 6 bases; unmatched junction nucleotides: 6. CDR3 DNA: TGTGCCAGCAGCTTTATGGACAGGGCGGATGGCTACACCTTC. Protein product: CASSFMDRADGYTF. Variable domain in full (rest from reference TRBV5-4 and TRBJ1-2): ETGVTQSPTHLIKTRGQQVTLRCSSQSGHNTVSWYQQALGQGPQFIFQYYREEENGRGNFPPRFSGLQFPNYSSELNVNALELDDSALYLCASSFMDRADGYTFGSGTRLTVV.

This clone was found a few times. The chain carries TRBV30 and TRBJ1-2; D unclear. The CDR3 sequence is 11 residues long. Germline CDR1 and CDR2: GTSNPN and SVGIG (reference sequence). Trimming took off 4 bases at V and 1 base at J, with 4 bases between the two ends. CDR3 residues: CAWTFNYGYTF. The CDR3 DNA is TGTGCCTGGACCTTTAACTATGGCTACACCTTC.

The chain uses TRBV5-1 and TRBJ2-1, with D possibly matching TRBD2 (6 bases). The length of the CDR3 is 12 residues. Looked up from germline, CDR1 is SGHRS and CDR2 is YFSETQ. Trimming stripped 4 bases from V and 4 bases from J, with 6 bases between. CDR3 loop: CASSAGYNEQFF. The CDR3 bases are TGCGCCAGCAGCGCGGGATACAATGAGCAGTTCTTC.

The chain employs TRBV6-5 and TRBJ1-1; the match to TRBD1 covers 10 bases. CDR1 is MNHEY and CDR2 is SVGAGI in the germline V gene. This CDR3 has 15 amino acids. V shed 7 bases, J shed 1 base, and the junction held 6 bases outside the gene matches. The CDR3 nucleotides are TGTGCCAGCAACCTGGACAGGGGGAAGAACACTGAAGCTTTCTTT. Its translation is CASNLDRGKNTEAFF.

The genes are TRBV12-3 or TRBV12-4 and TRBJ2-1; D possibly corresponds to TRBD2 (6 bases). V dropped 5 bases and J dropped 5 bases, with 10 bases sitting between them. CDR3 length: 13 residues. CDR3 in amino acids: CASSRGEDNEQFF. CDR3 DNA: TGTGCCAGCAGTAGAGGGGAGGACAATGAGCAGTTCTTC.

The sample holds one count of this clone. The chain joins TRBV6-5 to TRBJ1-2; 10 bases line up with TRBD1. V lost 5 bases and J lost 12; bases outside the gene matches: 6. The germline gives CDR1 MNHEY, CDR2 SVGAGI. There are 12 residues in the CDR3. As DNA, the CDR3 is TGTGCCAGCAGTCCCTGGACAGGGGGGGACACCTTC. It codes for CASSPWTGGDTF.

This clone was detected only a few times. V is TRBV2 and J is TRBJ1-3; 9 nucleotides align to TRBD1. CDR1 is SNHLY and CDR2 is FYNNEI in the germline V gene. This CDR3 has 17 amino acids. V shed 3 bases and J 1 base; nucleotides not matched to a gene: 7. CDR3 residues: CASSDKSGTGSGNTIYF. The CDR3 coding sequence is TGTGCCAGCAGTGATAAATCTGGGACAGGGTCTGGAAACACCATATATTTT.

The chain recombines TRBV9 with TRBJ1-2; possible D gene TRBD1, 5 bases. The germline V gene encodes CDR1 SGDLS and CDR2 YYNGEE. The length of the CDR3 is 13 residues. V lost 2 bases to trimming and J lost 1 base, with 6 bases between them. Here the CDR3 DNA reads TGTGCCAGCAGCGTCGACAGTAACTATGGCTACACCTTC. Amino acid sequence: CASSVDSNYGYTF.

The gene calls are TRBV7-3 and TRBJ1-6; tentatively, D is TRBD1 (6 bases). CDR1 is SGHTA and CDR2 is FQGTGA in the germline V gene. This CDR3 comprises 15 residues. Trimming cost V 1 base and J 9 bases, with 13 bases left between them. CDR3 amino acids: CASSLIGGYGSPLHF. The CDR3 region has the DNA TGTGCCAGCAGCTTAATAGGGGGATATGGTTCACCCCTCCACTTT.

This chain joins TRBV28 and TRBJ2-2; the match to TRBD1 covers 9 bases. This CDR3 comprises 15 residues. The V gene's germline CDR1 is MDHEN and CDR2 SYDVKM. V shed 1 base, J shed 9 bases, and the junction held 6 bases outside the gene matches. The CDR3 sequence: CASSLSGTGFWELFF. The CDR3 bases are TGTGCCAGCAGTTTATCCGGGACAGGGTTTTGGGAGCTGTTTTTT.

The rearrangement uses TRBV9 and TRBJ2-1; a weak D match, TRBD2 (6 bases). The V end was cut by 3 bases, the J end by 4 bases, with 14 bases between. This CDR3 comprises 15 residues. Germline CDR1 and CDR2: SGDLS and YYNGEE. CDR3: CASSGEAKAYNEQFF. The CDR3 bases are TGTGCCAGCAGCGGGGAGGCAAAAGCATACAATGAGCAGTTCTTC.

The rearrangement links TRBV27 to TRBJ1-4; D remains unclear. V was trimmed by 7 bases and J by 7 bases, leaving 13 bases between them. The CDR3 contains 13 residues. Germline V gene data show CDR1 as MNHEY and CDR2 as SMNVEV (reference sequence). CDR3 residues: CASKPGKGEKLFF. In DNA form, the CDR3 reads TGTGCCAGCAAGCCGGGGAAGGGTGAAAAACTGTTTTTT. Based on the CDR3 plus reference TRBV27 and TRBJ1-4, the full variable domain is EAQVTQNPRYLITVTGKKLTVTCSQNMNHEYMSWYRQDPGLGLRQIYYSMNVEVTDKGDVPEGYKVSRKEKRNFPLILESPSPNQTSLYFCASKPGKGEKLFFGSGTQLSVL.

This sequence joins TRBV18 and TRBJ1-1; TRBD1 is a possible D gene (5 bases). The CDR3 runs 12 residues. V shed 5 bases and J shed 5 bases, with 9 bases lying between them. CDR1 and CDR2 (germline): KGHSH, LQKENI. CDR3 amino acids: CASSSGGTEAFF. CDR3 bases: TGTGCCAGCTCATCCGGGGGAACTGAAGCTTTCTTT.

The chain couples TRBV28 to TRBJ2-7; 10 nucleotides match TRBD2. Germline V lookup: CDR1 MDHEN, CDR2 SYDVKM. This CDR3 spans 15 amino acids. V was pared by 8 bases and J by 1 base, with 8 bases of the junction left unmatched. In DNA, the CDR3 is TGTGCCAGCCGCGATGCTAGCGGGGGTTCCTACGAGCAGTACTTC. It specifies CASRDASGGSYEQYF.

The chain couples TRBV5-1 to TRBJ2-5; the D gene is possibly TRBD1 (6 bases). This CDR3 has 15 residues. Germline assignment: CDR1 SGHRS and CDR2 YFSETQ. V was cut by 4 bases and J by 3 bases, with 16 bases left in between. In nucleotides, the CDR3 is TGCGCCAGCAGCCCAAACAGGGACGGAGAAGAGACCCAGTACTTC. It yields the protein CASSPNRDGEETQYF.

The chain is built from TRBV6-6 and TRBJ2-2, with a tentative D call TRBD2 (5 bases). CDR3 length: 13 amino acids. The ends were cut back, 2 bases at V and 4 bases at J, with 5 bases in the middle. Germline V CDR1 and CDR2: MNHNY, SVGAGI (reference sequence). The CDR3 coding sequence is TGTGCCAGCAGTTACCGGGGCACCGGGGAGCTGTTTTTT. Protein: CASSYRGTGELFF.

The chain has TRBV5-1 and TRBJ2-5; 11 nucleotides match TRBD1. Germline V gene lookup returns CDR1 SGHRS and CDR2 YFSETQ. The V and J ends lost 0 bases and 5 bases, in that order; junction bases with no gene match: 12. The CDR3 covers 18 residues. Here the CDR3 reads CASSLALLRDRGTETQYF. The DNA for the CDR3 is TGCGCCAGCAGCTTGGCTCTTCTCCGGGACAGGGGGACGGAGACCCAGTACTTC.

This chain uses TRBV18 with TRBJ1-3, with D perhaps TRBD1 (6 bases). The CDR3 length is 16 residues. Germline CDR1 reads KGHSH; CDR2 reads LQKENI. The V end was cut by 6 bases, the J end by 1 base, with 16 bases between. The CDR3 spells CASSPQQQGSGNTIYF. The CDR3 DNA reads TGTGCCAGCTCGCCCCAACAACAGGGTTCTGGAAACACCATATATTTT.

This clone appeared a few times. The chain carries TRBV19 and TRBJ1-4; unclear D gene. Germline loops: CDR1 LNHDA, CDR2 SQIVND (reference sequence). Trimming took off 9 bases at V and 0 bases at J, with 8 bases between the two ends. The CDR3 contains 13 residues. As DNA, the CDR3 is TGTGCCAGCCGGGATGCAACTAATGAAAAACTGTTTTTT. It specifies CASRDATNEKLFF.

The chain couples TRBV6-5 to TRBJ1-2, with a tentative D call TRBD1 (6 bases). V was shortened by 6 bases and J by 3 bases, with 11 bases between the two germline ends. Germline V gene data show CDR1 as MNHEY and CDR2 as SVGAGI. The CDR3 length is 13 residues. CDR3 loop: CASSSGTHYGYTF. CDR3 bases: TGTGCCAGCAGCTCCGGGACACACTATGGCTACACCTTC.

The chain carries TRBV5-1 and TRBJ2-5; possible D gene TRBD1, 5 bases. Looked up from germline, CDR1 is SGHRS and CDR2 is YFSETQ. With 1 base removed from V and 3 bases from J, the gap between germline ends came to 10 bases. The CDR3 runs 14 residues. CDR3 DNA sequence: TGCGCCAGCAGCTTGTCCCCAGGGAAAGAGACCCAGTACTTC. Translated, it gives CASSLSPGKETQYF.